The rows below give T cell receptor beta chains drawn from one sample of a study of human T cells and chemical hapten exposure. TCRdb independently ran MiXCR on the RACE reads; one entry per CDR3 protein. The sample records about 170,000 distinct CDR3 sequences, roughly a quarter being singletons. The starting material was whole blood, obtained in connection with sensitization to the hapten diphenylcyclopropenone (DPC). These receptors were taken from a woman aged 18-35 years with alopecia areata. Some clones in this sample may be carry-over from other donors' samples. Each CDR3 is given with its conserved first and last residue. The D gene is left open where the match is weak. The size entry is marked missing in some rows and otherwise reads once, few, many or a size class.

j_call	v_call	d_call	clone_size	cdr3_nt	cdr3_aa
TRBJ1-4	TRBV5-4	.	.	TGTGCCAGCAGCTTGACAGACGGGAATGAAAAACTGTTTTTT	CASSLTDGNEKLFF
TRBJ2-7	TRBV3-1	.	many	TGTGCCAGCAGCCAAGAGTGGGCCTACGAGCAGTACTTC	CASSQEWAYEQYF
TRBJ1-1	TRBV9	TRBD1	.	TGTGCCAGCAGCTCAGACAGGGGGCACACTGAAGCTTTCTTT	CASSSDRGHTEAFF
TRBJ2-1	TRBV11-2	.	.	TGTGCCAGCAGCTTAGTCGTCTACAATGAGCAGTTCTTC	CASSLVVYNEQFF
TRBJ2-7	TRBV18	TRBD1	.	TGTGCCAGCTCACCCTATGTAAGGGACAGCTACGAGCAGTACTTC	CASSPYVRDSYEQYF
TRBJ2-7	TRBV14	TRBD1	few	TGTGCCAGCAGCCAAGCCGGGACAGGGGCTCCGAAGCAAGACTTC	CASSQAGTGAPKQDF
TRBJ2-1	TRBV6-1	TRBD2	.	TGTGCCAGCAGGACTAGCGGAGATCATGAGCAGTTCTTC	CASRTSGDHEQFF
TRBJ1-2	TRBV11-2	.	many	TGTGCCAGCAGCTTGACAGTGGGGGGAGCTAACTATGGCTACACCTTC	CASSLTVGGANYGYTF
TRBJ2-3	TRBV6-1	.	few	TGTGCCAGCAGTGAAGGGGCAAAAGATACGCAGTATTTT	CASSEGAKDTQYF
TRBJ1-3	TRBV27	.	.	TGTGCCAGCGCTCGGACACTTGGAAACACCATATATTTT	CASARTLGNTIYF
TRBJ2-7	TRBV6-5	TRBD1	few	TGTGCCAGCAGTTCTACCAGGGGGAAAAGCTCCTACGAGCAGTACTTC	CASSSTRGKSSYEQYF
TRBJ1-2	TRBV5-1	.	few	TGCGCCAGCAGCTTGACTCAGGGCGGTGGCTACACCTTC	CASSLTQGGGYTF
TRBJ2-7	TRBV4-1	.	.	TGCGCCAGCAGCCCCCCCCCCCTCCGACAGTCCTACGAGCAGTACTTC	CASSPPPLRQSYEQYF
TRBJ2-7	TRBV4-1	.	.	TGCGCCAGCAGCCAAGATAAGCCTAGCGTCGAGCAGTACTTC	CASSQDKPSVEQYF
TRBJ1-2	TRBV29-1	TRBD1	few	TGCAGCGTAAAACAGGGGGCGATTGGCTACACCTTC	CSVKQGAIGYTF
TRBJ2-7	TRBV10-3	TRBD2	few	TGTGCCTCCCTAGCGGATTCCGGGACGAGAAAATACGAGCAGTACTTC	CASLADSGTRKYEQYF
TRBJ2-7	TRBV9	TRBD1	few	TGTGCCAGCGCACCACAGGGGTCCTTCTACGAGCAGTACTTC	CASAPQGSFYEQYF
TRBJ2-1	TRBV27	TRBD1	once	TGTGCCAGCAGCCGGACAGGGGGGGGTGAGCAGTTCTTC	CASSRTGGGEQFF
TRBJ2-2	TRBV7-2	TRBD1	.	TGTGCCAGCAGCCAGGACAGGGGGTACACCGGGGAGCTGTTTTTT	CASSQDRGYTGELFF
TRBJ2-1	TRBV9	TRBD2	.	TGTGCCAGCACAAGCGGGGCTCGCAGGGAGCAGTTCTTC	CASTSGARREQFF
TRBJ2-2	TRBV4-3	.	.	TGCGCCAGCAGCCTTCAAGGCACTCCGAGGACCGGGGAGCTGTTTTTT	CASSLQGTPRTGELFF
TRBJ2-7	TRBV7-2	TRBD1	few	TGTGCCAGCAGCTCGGGACAGGGAGCCATGGAGCAGTACTTC	CASSSGQGAMEQYF
TRBJ2-5	TRBV29-1	.	few	TGCAGCGTTGTGGGAATGGAGACCCAGTACTTC	CSVVGMETQYF
TRBJ2-1	TRBV29-1	TRBD1	.	TGCAGCGCCGGGCGTAATTCGCCAGGGGGCGGTGAGCAGCAGTTCTTC	CSAGRNSPGGGEQQFF
TRBJ1-1	TRBV20-1	.	many	TGCAGTGCTCCTACAATCGGGGCTGTGACTGAAGCTTTCTTT	CSAPTIGAVTEAFF
TRBJ2-6	TRBV6-2/TRBV6-3	TRBD1	few	TGTGCCAGCAGTTCCAGGACAGGGGGCCCCTCTGGGGCCAACGTCCTGACTTTC	CASSSRTGGPSGANVLTF
TRBJ2-1	TRBV29-1	.	.	TGCAGCGTTGGGGCCGGGAGTTCCTACAATGAGCAGTTCTTC	CSVGAGSSYNEQFF
TRBJ2-5	TRBV2	TRBD2	.	TGTGCCAGCAGGACGGGGGGCCAAGAGACCCAGTACTTC	CASRTGGQETQYF
TRBJ2-7	TRBV9	TRBD2	few	TGTGCCAGCAGCGACGGACTAGCGGAGGTGAACGAGCAGTACTTC	CASSDGLAEVNEQYF
TRBJ2-4	TRBV29-1	TRBD1	.	TGCAGCTTTAGAGGGACAGGGGGCACACTAGCCAAAAACATTCAGTACTTC	CSFRGTGGTLAKNIQYF
TRBJ2-2	TRBV11-2	.	.	TGTGCCAGCAGCTCAGGGTTGCGGGGCGGGGAGCTGTTTTTT	CASSSGLRGGELFF
TRBJ2-1	TRBV20-1	.	many	TGCAGTGCCCGTTACAATGAGCAGTTCTTC	CSARYNEQFF
TRBJ2-1	TRBV5-1	.	.	TGCGCCAGCAGCTTGGGTGGTGTTCTGAATGAGCAGTTCTTC	CASSLGGVLNEQFF
TRBJ2-1	TRBV5-1	TRBD1	few	TGCGCCAGCAGGGGACAGTCCACCGATGAGCAGTTCTTC	CASRGQSTDEQFF
TRBJ2-3	TRBV7-9	.	.	TGTGCCAGCATCAAATCCCTCACCGATGGTACAGATACGCAGTATTTT	CASIKSLTDGTDTQYF
TRBJ2-2	TRBV6-4	.	.	TGTGCCAGCAGTGACGCTCCGAGCACCGGGGAGCTGTTTTTT	CASSDAPSTGELFF
TRBJ2-1	TRBV20-1	.	.	TGCAGTCCGAAGGGCCCTAGCAATGAGCAGTTCTTC	CSPKGPSNEQFF
TRBJ2-1	TRBV12-3/TRBV12-4	.	.	TGTGCCAGCAGTTTAGCGCAGGGTTGGGAGCAGTTCTTC	CASSLAQGWEQFF
TRBJ1-6	TRBV3-1	.	.	TGTGCCAGCAGCCAAGCATATTCACCCCTCCACTTT	CASSQAYSPLHF
TRBJ2-7	TRBV10-2	.	few	TGCGCCACGGAGGGTGAGGGGCAGTACTTC	CATEGEGQYF
TRBJ2-1	TRBV6-2/TRBV6-3	TRBD2	once	TGTGCCAGCAGTTACGATGGGACTAGCGGGGGGGCCGGTGAGCAGTTCTTC	CASSYDGTSGGAGEQFF